These 25 T cell receptor beta chains were all obtained from the same sample, sequenced in a study of blood T cell repertoires in COVID-19 (TCRdb year 2020). Libraries came from the immunoSEQ multiplex PCR assay. TCRdb mirrors the immuneACCESS table, restricted to in-frame sequences. Some clones are absent from its copies; in checked studies, under half trace to an unresolved V gene, and the reason for the others is unknown. The sample records some 42,000 clones, around 82% of which are singletons. Jointly, the top ten make up 12% of the sample. Specimen: peripheral blood. The receptors were gathered from a human donor in a cohort sampled during active COVID-19.

J is TRBJ2-7 and V is TRBV9; D may be TRBD1 (5 bases). The CDR3 sequence is 14 residues long. V was cut by 2 bases and J by 6 bases, with 15 bases left in between. Per germline, CDR1 SGDLS and CDR2 YYNGEE. The CDR3 DNA sequence: TGTGCCAGCAGCGTGTCGGCAGGGTCGGTCGAGCAGTACTTC. This gives the protein CASSVSAGSVEQYF.

This sequence joins TRBV19 and TRBJ2-1; D remains ambiguous. The CDR3 totals 14 residues. The germline V and J ends were trimmed by 3 bases and 6 bases, with 12 bases remaining between them. CDR1 LNHDA and CDR2 SQIVND come from the germline V gene (reference sequence). CDR3 amino acids: CASSIVTAANEQFF. Here the CDR3 DNA reads TGTGCCAGTAGTATCGTCACAGCCGCCAATGAGCAGTTCTTC. Complete variable domain (other parts from reference TRBV19 and TRBJ2-1): DGGITQSPKYLFRKEGQNVTLSCEQNLNHDAMYWYRQDPGQGLRLIYYSQIVNDFQKGDIAEGYSVSREKKESFPLTVTSAQKNPTAFYLCASSIVTAANEQFFGPGTRLTVL.

The chain has TRBV5-1 and TRBJ1-3, with D possibly being TRBD1 (6 bases). Trimming removed 0 bases at V and 0 bases at J, with 19 bases between. There are 19 residues in the CDR3. The germline gives CDR1 SGHRS, CDR2 YFSETQ. In DNA, the CDR3 is TGCGCCAGCAGCTTGGGACCACAAGGGGGGGACCACTCTGGAAACACCATATATTTT. The encoded protein is CASSLGPQGGDHSGNTIYF.

The V gene is TRBV6-5, the J gene TRBJ1-5; 9 nucleotides match TRBD1. V was clipped by 4 bases and J by 11 bases; unmatched bases: 9. This CDR3 region has 14 residues. Germline CDR1 and CDR2: MNHEY and SVGAGI. CDR3 amino acids: CASSSYRGRGAQHF. Here the CDR3 DNA reads TGTGCCAGCAGTTCTTACAGGGGGCGCGGAGCCCAGCATTTT.

This sequence joins TRBV5-1 and TRBJ2-1; tentatively, D is TRBD2 (7 bases). Per germline, CDR1 SGHRS and CDR2 YFSETQ. The CDR3 contains 15 residues. V lost 4 bases and J lost 7, with 18 bases in between. The CDR3 loop is CASSPALGGRNEQFF. The CDR3, as DNA: TGCGCCAGCAGCCCTGCCCTGGGGGGGCGTAATGAGCAGTTCTTC.

CDR3 nucleotides: TGTGCCATCAGTGAGTCGCCGGGACAGGGAAGCTCTGGAAACACCATATATTTT. Its protein is CAISESPGQGSSGNTIYF. The chain links TRBV10-3 to TRBJ1-3, with 9 bases that match TRBD1. Germline values: CDR1 ENHRY, CDR2 SYGVKD. The CDR3 has 18 amino acids. Trimming removed 0 bases from V and 0 bases from J; junction bases left unmatched: 6.

J is TRBJ2-1 and V is TRBV24-1; maybe TRBD1 (5 bases). This CDR3 has 15 amino acids. The V end lost 1 base, the J end lost 3 bases, and 9 bases lay between the germline ends. In germline, CDR1 is KGHDR, CDR2 SFDVKD. The CDR3 sequence: CATSDFSRDYNEQFF. The CDR3 DNA is TGTGCCACCAGTGATTTTTCCAGGGACTACAATGAGCAGTTCTTC.

This clone qualifies as medium-sized. This sample includes further DNA sequences coding for the same CDR3. The J gene is TRBJ2-7, the V gene TRBV5-1, with TRBD1 identical over 7 bases. Trimming took 0 bases from V and 3 from J; bases not matched to a gene: 6. CDR3 length: 15 amino acids. From germline, CDR1 is SGHRS and CDR2 YFSETQ. CDR3 DNA: TGCGCCAGCAGCTTGGTTGCAGGGGGATTCTACGAGCAGTACTTC. It yields the protein CASSLVAGGFYEQYF.

This clone came up once. The chain is built from TRBV4-2 and TRBJ2-3; TRBD2 matches 12 bases. Germline V gene lookup returns CDR1 LGHNA and CDR2 YNFKEQ. With V trimmed by 11 bases and J by 3 bases, 18 bases remained unmatched. The CDR3 runs 18 residues. CDR3 protein: CARHRCLAGGPWTDTQYF. CDR3 coding DNA: TGTGCCCGCCATCGGTGTCTAGCGGGGGGGCCATGGACAGATACGCAGTATTTT.

This clone was seen a single time. V usage is TRBV7-2 and J usage is TRBJ2-4; TRBD1 is a possible D gene (6 bases). CDR1 and CDR2 from the germline V gene are SGHTA and FQGNSA. The CDR3 length is 13 residues. Trimming took off 5 bases at V and 4 bases at J, with 9 bases between the two ends. The CDR3 nucleotides read TGTGCCAGCAGCGCCGGACAGAAAAACATTCAGTACTTC. Translating gives CASSAGQKNIQYF.

The V call is TRBV10-2, the J call TRBJ2-3; TRBD2 aligns across 14 bases. Germline CDR1 and CDR2: WSHSY and SAAADI. V was pared by 6 bases and J by 4 bases, with 3 bases of the junction left unmatched. CDR3 length: 15 amino acids. The CDR3 reads CASRTSGGASDTQYF. In nucleotides, the CDR3 is TGCGCCAGCAGGACTAGCGGGGGGGCTTCAGATACGCAGTATTTT.

The rearrangement uses TRBV18 and TRBJ2-5, with D tentatively TRBD1 (5 bases). V was pared by 3 bases and J by 5 bases, with 16 bases between. The CDR3 has 15 amino acids. Germline-derived CDR1 and CDR2 are KGHSH and LQKENI. CDR3 in amino acids: CASSPDGAFGETQYF. CDR3 sequence (DNA): TGTGCCAGCTCACCTGATGGGGCTTTTGGGGAGACCCAGTACTTC.

CDR3: CASSPPKGTAYNSPLHF. In DNA form, the CDR3 reads TGTGCCAGCAGCCCCCCAAAGGGGACAGCTTATAATTCACCCCTCCACTTT. This rearrangement joins TRBV3-1 (or the pseudogene TRBV3-2) to TRBJ1-6; 7 nucleotides agree with TRBD1. V lost 4 bases and J lost 4; bases outside the gene matches: 10. This CDR3 is 17 amino acids long. Germline values: CDR1 LGHDT, CDR2 YNNKEL (reference sequence).

The J gene is TRBJ2-3, the V gene TRBV25-1; 11 nucleotides align to TRBD2. With 5 bases clipped from V and 5 bases from J, the junction kept 6 bases outside the gene matches. Germline assignment: CDR1 MGHDK and CDR2 SYGVNS. The CDR3 totals 15 residues. The CDR3 DNA follows: TGTGCCAGCAGTTCACTAGCGGGGGCGGGAGATACGCAGTATTTT. This codes for CASSSLAGAGDTQYF. The whole variable domain, filled in from reference TRBV25-1 and TRBJ2-3, reads EADIYQTPRYLVIGTGKKITLECSQTMGHDKMYWYQQDPGMELHLIHYSYGVNSTEKGDLSSESTVSRIRTEHFPLTLESARPSHTSQYLCASSSLAGAGDTQYFGPGTRLTVL.

V usage is TRBV5-1 and J usage is TRBJ1-1; a possible D gene is TRBD1 (5 bases). CDR1 and CDR2 (germline): SGHRS, YFSETQ. There are 15 residues in the CDR3. V lost 0 bases to trimming and J lost 3 bases, with 12 bases between them. CDR3 in amino acids: CASSLVGLKDTEAFF. The CDR3 DNA follows: TGCGCCAGCAGCTTGGTGGGGCTGAAGGACACTGAAGCTTTCTTT.

In this sample, this clone turned up a few times. The chain carries TRBV11-2 and TRBJ1-3; D unclear. This CDR3 has 15 amino acids. The V end was cut by 1 base, the J end by 4 bases, with 11 bases between. Per the germline V gene, CDR1 is SGHAT and CDR2 is FQNNGV. This CDR3 is CASSLAQLVGNTIYF. As DNA, the CDR3 is TGTGCCAGCAGCTTAGCACAGCTGGTCGGAAACACCATATATTTT.

A single count supports this clone. The V call is TRBV28, the J call TRBJ1-5; D unresolved. CDR3 length: 12 residues. Trimming stripped 5 bases from V and 7 bases from J, with 9 bases between. The V gene's germline CDR1 is MDHEN and CDR2 SYDVKM. The DNA of the CDR3 is TGTGCCAGCAGTACAACAACACAGCCCCAGCATTTT. Its translation is CASSTTTQPQHF.

This chain connects TRBV29-1 to TRBJ2-7; D ambiguous. The CDR3 runs 12 residues. In germline, CDR1 is SQVTM, CDR2 ANQGSEA. V was cut by 0 bases and J by 4 bases, with 7 bases left in between. The CDR3 coding sequence is TGCAGCGTTGAAGAGTTCGGTTACGAGCAGTACTTC. Protein: CSVEEFGYEQYF.

This chain uses TRBV4-2 with TRBJ2-2; 9 bases fit TRBD1. The CDR3 covers 14 residues. The germline gives CDR1 LGHNA, CDR2 YNFKEQ. J gave up 13 bases and V 0 bases, and 6 bases lay outside the gene matches. In nucleotides, the CDR3 is TGTGCCAGCAGCCAAGATGACAGGGGGGTAGGGCTGTTTTTT. This codes for CASSQDDRGVGLFF.

The chain joins TRBV6-6 to TRBJ2-5; no definite D call. CDR3 length: 12 residues. Germline lookup yields CDR1 MNHNY and CDR2 SVGAGI (reference sequence). The V and J ends lost 2 bases and 4 bases respectively, with 5 bases between them. In nucleotides, the CDR3 is TGTGCCAGCAGTTACCCCGGAGAGACCCAGTACTTC. Its translation is CASSYPGETQYF.

In its sample, this clone was seen once. The rearrangement links TRBV6-5 to TRBJ1-1; TRBD1 might be the D (6 bases). The CDR3 spans 15 residues. V shed 0 bases and J shed 1 base, with 9 bases lying between them. Germline values: CDR1 MNHEY, CDR2 SVGAGI. In nucleotides, the CDR3 is TGTGCCAGCAGTTACTCGAGGGGGACGAACACTGAAGCTTTCTTT. It codes for CASSYSRGTNTEAFF.

This clone was seen a handful of times. This chain uses TRBV28 with TRBJ1-5; D may be TRBD1 (6 bases). CDR1 MDHEN and CDR2 SYDVKM come from the germline V gene. The CDR3 has 15 amino acids. Trimming shortened V by 5 bases and J by 4 bases, and 15 bases separated the two germline ends. The CDR3 nucleotides read TGTGCCAGCAGTGGCCGGGACAATCTAAATCAGCCCCAGCATTTT. Protein product: CASSGRDNLNQPQHF.

The V gene is TRBV11-3, the J gene TRBJ2-7; 13 nucleotides line up with TRBD2. The V gene end was trimmed by 5 bases and the J gene end by 6 bases; junction bases not matched to a gene: 10. The CDR3 is 16 residues long. The germline V gene has CDR1 SGHNT and CDR2 YENEEA. The CDR3 bases are TGTGCCAGCAGCCTCAAAAGGACTAGCGGGGGTGGCGAGCAGTACTTC. Protein sequence: CASSLKRTSGGGEQYF. Full variable domain (remainder filled in from reference TRBV11-3 and TRBJ2-7): EAGVVQSPRYKIIEKKQPVAFWCNPISGHNTLYWYLQNLGQGPELLIRYENEEAVDDSQLPKDRFSAERLKGVDSTLKIQPAELGDSAVYLCASSLKRTSGGGEQYFGPGTRLTVT.

The chain links TRBV24-1 to TRBJ1-2, with 9 bases identical to TRBD1. The V gene's germline CDR1 is KGHDR and CDR2 SFDVKD. V was clipped by 3 bases and J by 7 bases; unmatched bases: 5. The CDR3 sequence is 14 residues long. The CDR3: CATSDGDRVGGYTF. In DNA form, the CDR3 reads TGTGCCACCAGTGATGGGGACAGGGTAGGTGGCTACACCTTC.

The chain employs TRBV28 and TRBJ2-7, with a possible D match to TRBD2 (6 bases). V lost 7 bases and J 5 bases, leaving 12 bases between the germline ends. Germline lookup yields CDR1 MDHEN and CDR2 SYDVKM. This CDR3 comprises 12 residues. CDR3 sequence reads: CASMRRVDEQYF. As DNA, the CDR3 is TGTGCCAGCATGAGGAGGGTCGACGAGCAGTACTTC.